A selection of T cell receptor beta chains follows, all from one sample in a study of blood T cell repertoires in COVID-19. Profiling relied on immunoSEQ multiplex PCR, and the TCRdb table lists in-frame clones only, not all of them. The table shows about 210,000 clones, with 80% to 90% occurring only once. Sequenced input: peripheral blood. The receptors stem from a woman in her 50s with active or convalescent COVID-19. Both conserved end residues are trimmed from each CDR3.

J: TRBJ2-1; V: TRBV27; CDR3: ASRGLAGGTSFEQF
J: TRBJ1-6; V: TRBV9; CDR3: ASSVETGGNSPLH
J: TRBJ2-7; V: TRBV28; CDR3: ATQGQPSYEQY
J: TRBJ1-5; V: TRBV3-1/TRBV3-2; CDR3: ASSQGTGGQPQH
J: TRBJ2-7; V: TRBV6-5; CDR3: ASSLGLAGGYEQY
J: TRBJ1-4; V: TRBV27; CDR3: ASSSRGTVLNEKLF
J: TRBJ2-7; V: TRBV28; CDR3: ASSFGGTGGYEQY
J: TRBJ2-1; V: TRBV5-1; CDR3: ASSPGTSALEQF
J: TRBJ2-3; V: TRBV13; CDR3: ASSPSMGGASDTQY
J: TRBJ1-1; V: TRBV14; CDR3: ASSRGMNTEAF
J: TRBJ1-5; V: TRBV6-5; CDR3: ASRGQLGQPQH
J: TRBJ1-2; V: TRBV28; CDR3: ASRSGTGGASYGYT
J: TRBJ2-5; V: TRBV28; CDR3: ASSLWSFQETQY
J: TRBJ1-5; V: TRBV5-1; CDR3: ASSLMGGNQPQH
J: TRBJ1-1; V: TRBV10-1; CDR3: ASSPGTGNTEAF
J: TRBJ2-1; V: TRBV18; CDR3: ASSSESGGGPGEQF
J: TRBJ2-2; V: TRBV7-2; CDR3: ASSLRGLGELF
J: TRBJ1-5; V: TRBV5-1; CDR3: ASRTDVNQPQH
J: TRBJ2-7; V: TRBV5-6; CDR3: ASSLRGGSYEQY
J: TRBJ2-3; V: TRBV7-3; CDR3: ASSLGSGDTQY
J: TRBJ2-5; V: TRBV5-4; CDR3: ASRKTPTLAGDLFVETQY
J: TRBJ2-7; V: TRBV18; CDR3: ASSPPRYGSEQY
J: TRBJ1-6; V: TRBV2; CDR3: ASSEIGTPSTLH
J: TRBJ2-6; V: TRBV6-1; CDR3: ASSDRGEDVLT
J: TRBJ1-2; V: TRBV2; CDR3: ASGGGTGGYGYT
J: TRBJ2-3; V: TRBV3-1/TRBV3-2; CDR3: ASSPGTSGSTDTQY
J: TRBJ2-3; V: TRBV7-9; CDR3: ASSLGGQGESDTQY
J: TRBJ1-5; V: TRBV12-5; CDR3: ASGWGQGQPQH
J: TRBJ2-7; V: TRBV27; CDR3: ASSWAGGNYEQY
J: TRBJ2-7; V: TRBV5-1; CDR3: ASSPLAGGQGEQY
J: TRBJ2-7; V: TRBV2; CDR3: SSRGPTYEQY
J: TRBJ1-5; V: TRBV5-1; CDR3: ASSGGATGDQPQH
J: TRBJ2-1; V: TRBV2; CDR3: ASSETGGTAHEQF
J: TRBJ2-1; V: TRBV7-3; CDR3: ASSRFPGDQTF